This TCR beta chain was sequenced during a study of T cell repertoires in cytomegalovirus infection. Study-level findings and limits: Ex vivo responses were dominated by HLA-C-restricted CMV-specific TCR beta clonotypes.

The germline V and J ends were trimmed by 0 bases and 4 bases, with 9 bases remaining between them. Germline V gene sequence: CDR1 SNHLY, CDR2 FYNNEI. This CDR3 spans 14 amino acids. TCRdb used MiXCR to reprocess the reads, holding one entry per CDR3 protein. The profile covers 300,000 to 450,000 distinct CDR3 sequences, with approximately 18% appearing a single time and less than 9.5% taken by the ten largest. As for this clonotype: Its target is not known.

V is TRBV2 and J is TRBJ1-2; a possible D gene is TRBD1 (6 bases). The sample consisted of PBMCs. This receptor was taken from a human donor in good health (CMV status not recorded). Some clones in this sample may be carry-over from other donors' samples. CDR3 sequence: CASSEAQGTYGYTF. CDR3 nucleotide sequence: TGTGCCAGCAGTGAAGCACAGGGCACCTATGGCTACACCTTC.